This TCR beta chain stems from a study of blood T cell repertoires in COVID-19. Study details: Both acute and convalescent COVID-19 samples were obtained from the United States, Italy and Spain. T cells, B-cell-depleted T cells, or PBMCs supplied cDNA or gDNA.

Source study methods: Estimates of nucleated cell counts were drawn from the amplification of reference gene primers. Assay: immunoSEQ multiplex PCR; the TCRdb copy retains only in-frame clones and omits some. Clone size and V and J calls were adopted from that table, with D and trimming inferred from the DNA. The sample records around 110,000 clones, about 88% being singletons. The CDR3 covers 18 residues. V was clipped by 6 bases and J by 5 bases; unmatched bases: 13. Germline CDR1 is LGHDT and CDR2 is YNNKEL (reference sequence). The specimen sequenced was peripheral blood. The chain has TRBV3-1 (or the pseudogene TRBV3-2) and TRBJ2-7, with 16 bases aligning to TRBD2. The TCR sequence derives from a middle-aged man with acute or convalescent COVID-19. In DNA, the CDR3 is TGTGCCAGCAGTCGGATCCCGGGACTAGCGGGGGGGTTCGACGAGCAGTACTTC. Translated: CASSRIPGLAGGFDEQYF.